The clone carrying this T cell receptor (beta chain) was counted only a few times. Time point here: persistent/refractory GD, antithyroid drugs over 5 years with positive TRAb. PBMC-derived RNA was used for the TCR library. The sample originates from a study of regulatory T cells in long-lasting Graves disease. Arm-PCR of CDR3 regions and iRepertoire HTBI primers were the basis on which TCR beta libraries were built. Via MiXCR, TCRdb re-called the multiplex PCR reads, giving one row per CDR3 protein. The table lists 500,000 to 800,000 distinct CDR3 sequences, around 32% of them singletons. The CDR3 sequence is 12 residues long. The V and J ends lost 5 bases and 4 bases respectively, with 5 bases between them. Germline lookup yields CDR1 LGHNT and CDR2 FRNRAP.

This chain uses TRBV12-5 with TRBJ1-4; D not certain. The starting material was peripheral blood mononuclear cells (PBMCs), obtained when the disease was refractory, from a patient treated with antithyroid drugs. The TCR was taken from a female donor with Graves disease. For the CDR3, the DNA is TGTGCTAGTGGTCATCTTAATGAAAAACTGTTTTTT. It encodes CASGHLNEKLFF. The entire variable domain, with the rest obtained from reference TRBV12-5 and TRBJ1-4, is as follows: DARVTQTPRHKVTEMGQEVTMRCQPILGHNTVFWYRQTMMQGLELLAYFRNRAPLDDSGMPKDRFSAEMPDATLATLKIQPSEPRDSAVYFCASGHLNEKLFFGSGTQLSVL.